A single sample gave rise to the 26 T cell receptor beta chains below, sequenced in a study of spatial heterogeneity in lung cancer. Indicated time point: sample taken at primary tumor resection. TCRdb itself ran the 5' RACE reads through MiXCR, one entry per CDR3 protein. The sample includes about 20,000 distinct CDR3 sequences, just under 6% of them seen just once. This specimen was PBMCs, taken at surgery. These receptors were collected from a male donor with early-stage non-small cell lung cancer.

This clonotype was recorded many times. This sequence joins TRBV4-1 and TRBJ2-5; 9 bases are shared with TRBD1. CDR1 is MGHRA, CDR2 YSYEKL, per germline. This CDR3 region has 19 residues. The V segment lost 0 bases and the J segment 4 bases; nucleotides outside the gene matches: 15. The CDR3 nucleotides read TGCGCCAGCAGCCAAGATGGGCCCCTTGTGGGGACAGGGATAGAGACCCAGTACTTC. It encodes CASSQDGPLVGTGIETQYF.

In its sample, this clonotype was seen many times. The chain joins TRBV4-3 to TRBJ1-5; D gene uncertain. Deletions cut 0 bases from V and 2 bases from J, with 11 bases between. Germline CDR1 LGHNA, CDR2 YSLEER. CDR3 length equals 16 residues. CDR3 DNA: TGCGCCAGCAGCCAAGAGATACATGCAGGCAATCAGCCCCAGCATTTT. Protein sequence: CASSQEIHAGNQPQHF.

At least ten counts were recorded for this clonotype. The chain employs TRBV24-1 and TRBJ2-7; a weak D match, TRBD1 (6 bases). The CDR3 sequence is 18 residues long. Germline CDR1 and CDR2: KGHDR and SFDVKD. V lost 2 bases and J 1 base, leaving 20 bases between the germline ends. CDR3 DNA sequence: TGTGCCACCAGTGATTCGGGAAGTCCGGGACATCCTTCCTACGAGCAGTACTTC. It is translated as CATSDSGSPGHPSYEQYF.

This clonotype has a count of ten or more. The chain combines TRBV6-5 with TRBJ2-5, with 11 bases lining up with TRBD2. The CDR3 spans 15 residues. V trimming: 6 bases; J trimming: 5 bases; junction bases outside the gene matches: 8. Germline V gene sequence: CDR1 MNHEY, CDR2 SVGAGI. The CDR3 region is CASSSSGRPRETQYF. The CDR3 nucleotides are TGTGCCAGCAGCTCTAGCGGGAGGCCGCGGGAGACCCAGTACTTC.

This clonotype was observed at least ten times. The gene calls are TRBV6-5 and TRBJ2-3; TRBD1 agrees at 9 bases. Germline loops: CDR1 MNHEY, CDR2 SVGAGI. J was trimmed by 5 bases and V by 0 bases; bases with no gene match: 6. The CDR3 has 16 residues. CDR3 nucleotide sequence: TGTGCCAGCAGTTACTCGGCCGGGACAGGGAGAGATACGCAGTATTTT. Encoded protein: CASSYSAGTGRDTQYF.

This clonotype has at least ten counts. J is TRBJ2-7 and V is TRBV20-1; tentative D call: TRBD2 (5 bases). V dropped 4 bases and J dropped 6 bases, with 16 bases sitting between them. From germline, CDR1 is DFQATT and CDR2 SNEGSKA (reference sequence). The CDR3 covers 13 residues. This CDR3 is CSATDGGLAEQYF. The CDR3 coding sequence is TGCAGTGCTACCGACGGCGGGCTTGCCGAGCAGTACTTC.

This clonotype has a handful of counts. The chain employs TRBV19 and TRBJ2-1, with D perhaps matching TRBD1 (5 bases). The V end was cut by 3 bases, the J end by 7 bases, with 13 bases between. The germline CDR1 and CDR2 sequences are LNHDA and SQIVND (reference sequence). The CDR3 has 14 residues. In DNA form, the CDR3 reads TGTGCCAGTAGTATTGGGCAGGGTGGGAATGAGCAGTTCTTC. This sequence encodes CASSIGQGGNEQFF.

This clonotype was counted ten times or more. The genes are TRBV9 and TRBJ2-1; the D is unclear. This CDR3 spans 11 amino acids. Trimming left V 5 bases short and J 4 bases short, with 4 bases between. From germline, CDR1 is SGDLS and CDR2 YYNGEE. The chain's CDR3 is CASRGYNEQFF. The CDR3 region has the DNA TGTGCCAGCAGGGGTTACAATGAGCAGTTCTTC.

This clonotype showed up many times. The V and J genes are TRBV20-1 and TRBJ2-3; the match to TRBD1 covers 7 bases. The germline V gene encodes CDR1 DFQATT and CDR2 SNEGSKA (reference sequence). V lost 6 bases to trimming and J lost 4 bases; unmatched junction nucleotides: 10. The CDR3 totals 14 residues. CDR3 protein: CSAPEGAGPDTQYF. The CDR3, as DNA: TGCAGTGCACCAGAGGGGGCGGGCCCAGATACGCAGTATTTT.

The chain combines TRBV3-1 with TRBJ2-4, with D maybe TRBD1 (7 bases). This CDR3 comprises 13 residues. With 3 bases removed from V and 8 bases from J, the gap between germline ends came to 11 bases. Germline V gene data show CDR1 as LGHDT and CDR2 as YNNKEL (reference sequence). The CDR3, as DNA: TGTGCCAGCAGCCAGGAGGGGGCACACATTCAGTACTTC. Translating it yields CASSQEGAHIQYF.

This clonotype was detected many times. The genes are TRBV6-2 or TRBV6-3 and TRBJ2-3; no clear D gene. Germline-derived CDR1 and CDR2 are MNHEY and SVGEGT. Trimming cost V 5 bases and J 3 bases, with 15 bases left between them. The CDR3 loop spans 15 amino acids. As DNA, the CDR3 is TGTGCCAGCAGTCGCAACGGACCTTGGACAGATACGCAGTATTTT. Translating gives CASSRNGPWTDTQYF.

This clonotype was seen ten or more times. The chain couples TRBV19 to TRBJ1-1; possibly TRBD1 for D (5 bases). This CDR3 has 14 amino acids. V was pared by 6 bases and J by 1 base, with 12 bases between. Germline V gene sequence: CDR1 LNHDA, CDR2 SQIVND (reference sequence). The CDR3 region has the DNA TGTGCCAGTAGCCGGGCCGGGACGAACACTGAAGCTTTCTTT. This encodes CASSRAGTNTEAFF.

This clonotype was counted ten times or more. The chain carries TRBV29-1 and TRBJ2-7; TRBD1 agrees at 9 bases. Per germline, CDR1 SQVTM and CDR2 ANQGSEA. V gave up 6 bases and J gave up 0 bases; unmatched junction bases: 6. The CDR3 runs 14 residues. CDR3 residues: CSVAGQGFSYEQYF. The CDR3 region has the DNA TGCAGCGTGGCTGGACAGGGGTTCTCCTACGAGCAGTACTTC.

This clonotype showed up just a few times. J is TRBJ2-2 and V is TRBV28; 7 bases map to TRBD2. Germline CDR1 is MDHEN and CDR2 is SYDVKM. Trimming took 3 bases from V and 7 from J; bases not matched to a gene: 8. This CDR3 comprises 15 residues. CDR3 loop: CASSFGGGPVGELFF. The DNA for the CDR3 is TGTGCCAGCAGTTTCGGGGGAGGGCCGGTCGGGGAGCTGTTTTTT.

The chain combines TRBV5-1 with TRBJ2-2; tentatively, D is TRBD2 (5 bases). The CDR3 covers 12 residues. The ends were cut back, 2 bases at V and 7 bases at J, with 6 bases in the middle. Germline lookup yields CDR1 SGHRS and CDR2 YFSETQ. The CDR3 DNA follows: TGCGCCAGCAGCTTTGAGGGCGGGGAGCTGTTTTTT. Amino acids: CASSFEGGELFF.

A note on this clonotype: This may come from a read error, since a much larger clone is one base off. V gene TRBV19 combines with J gene TRBJ1-5, with D tentatively TRBD1 (5 bases). CDR3 size: 15 residues. From germline, CDR1 is LNHDA and CDR2 SQIVND (reference sequence). Here the CDR3 reads CASSIVREGNLPQHF. The CDR3 DNA reads TGTGCCAGTAGTATAGTCAGGGAAGGAAATCTGCCCCAGCATTTT.

This clonotype occurred many times. The rearrangement links TRBV5-1 to TRBJ2-7; no definite D call. The V end lost 2 bases, the J end lost 1 base, and 7 bases lay between the germline ends. Germline lookup yields CDR1 SGHRS and CDR2 YFSETQ. This CDR3 contains 13 residues. The chain's CDR3 is CASSFQSSYEQYF. CDR3 nucleotide sequence: TGCGCCAGCAGCTTCCAGAGTTCCTACGAGCAGTACTTC.

This clonotype has at least ten counts. The V gene is TRBV14, the J gene TRBJ2-2; 9 positions agree with TRBD1. The germline gives CDR1 SGHDN, CDR2 FVKESK. With V trimmed by 4 bases and J by 1 base, 7 bases remained unmatched. The CDR3 runs 17 residues. CDR3 coding DNA: TGTGCCAGCAGCCTGAATCCGGGACAGGGGAACACCGGGGAGCTGTTTTTT. Translated: CASSLNPGQGNTGELFF.

This clonotype occurred many times. The rearrangement uses TRBV20-1 and TRBJ2-1, with D possibly being TRBD1 (6 bases). Germline V gene lookup returns CDR1 DFQATT and CDR2 SNEGSKA (reference sequence). This CDR3 has 15 amino acids. The CDR3, as DNA: TGCAGCGCTCGCGGTCCCAGGGGATCCTACAATGAGCAGTTCTTC. Amino acid sequence: CSARGPRGSYNEQFF.

In this sample, this clonotype turned up a few times. This chain joins TRBV2 and TRBJ2-1; 11 bases map to TRBD2. Germline CDR1 is SNHLY and CDR2 is FYNNEI. This CDR3 is 16 amino acids long. Trimming cost V 7 bases and J 8 bases; bases outside gene matches: 13. CDR3 in amino acids: CASTLGGSGRVDEQFF. The DNA of the CDR3 is TGTGCCAGCACCCTGGGGGGTAGCGGGAGGGTCGATGAGCAGTTCTTC.

This clonotype has a count of ten or more. This chain uses TRBV2 with TRBJ1-1; TRBD1 is a possible D gene (6 bases). The V gene's germline CDR1 is SNHLY and CDR2 FYNNEI. Trimming pared 6 bases from V and 6 bases from J, leaving 14 bases between. This CDR3 has 13 amino acids. The DNA of the CDR3 is TGTGCCAGCAGAGAAACCAGGGGCCCTGAAGCTTTCTTT. This sequence encodes CASRETRGPEAFF.

This clonotype was counted between two and nine times. This chain uses TRBV27 with TRBJ2-7, with 7 bases that match TRBD2. The J segment lost 4 bases and the V segment lost 6 bases, leaving 12 bases of the junction unmatched. Germline CDR1 and CDR2: MNHEY and SMNVEV (reference sequence). There are 15 residues in the CDR3. This CDR3 is CASRTSGGLEYEQYF. The CDR3, as DNA: TGTGCCAGCAGAACAAGTGGAGGACTAGAGTACGAGCAGTACTTC.

V usage is TRBV16 and J usage is TRBJ1-2; unclear D gene. Germline CDR1 and CDR2: KGHSY and FQNENV. The V end was cut by 2 bases, the J end by 4 bases, with 8 bases between. CDR3 length equals 13 residues. The CDR3 bases are TGTGCCAGCAGCCAAATTAACTCCTATGGCTACACCTTC. This encodes CASSQINSYGYTF.

The V and J genes are TRBV30 and TRBJ2-7; 8 bases map to TRBD1. CDR3 length: 14 residues. In germline, CDR1 is GTSNPN, CDR2 SVGIG (reference sequence). V lost 3 bases to trimming and J lost 3 bases; unmatched junction nucleotides: 7. In nucleotides, the CDR3 is TGTGCCTGGAGGGAGTTGACAGGGGTCTACGAGCAGTACTTC. Encoded protein: CAWRELTGVYEQYF.

The rearrangement joins TRBV28 to TRBJ1-5; 7 positions match TRBD1. Losses at the gene ends were 3 bases for V and 0 bases for J; bases not matched to a gene: 5. Germline values: CDR1 MDHEN, CDR2 SYDVKM. The CDR3 spans 16 residues. The CDR3 nucleotides read TGTGCCAGCAGTTTGGGACAGACGTATAGCAATCAGCCCCAGCATTTT. This gives the protein CASSLGQTYSNQPQHF.

This clonotype was seen many times. The V and J genes are TRBV4-3 and TRBJ1-2, with 12 bases that match TRBD1. CDR3 length equals 16 residues. V shed 0 bases, J shed 6 bases, and the junction held 5 bases outside the gene matches. CDR1 LGHNA and CDR2 YSLEER come from the germline V gene. CDR3 nucleotides: TGCGCCAGCAGCCAAGACAGGGACAGGGGGCGCGATGGCTACACCTTC. It is translated as CASSQDRDRGRDGYTF.